These 26 T cell receptor beta chains originate from one sample sequenced in a study of blood T cell repertoires in COVID-19 (TCRdb year 2020). Libraries came from the immunoSEQ multiplex PCR assay. Drawn from immuneACCESS, this table holds only the in-frame rearrangements with V and J called that TCRdb kept. Clones are partly lost; checked studies trace under half to an unresolved V gene and leave the rest unexplained. A total of tens of thousands of clones appear in this sample, 89% of them only once. The ten largest clonotypes hold under 0.4% of the sample. Input material: peripheral blood. These receptors originate from a human donor in a cohort sampled during active COVID-19.

The rearrangement uses TRBV15 and TRBJ1-5; D gene unclear. Germline V gives CDR1 LNHNV, CDR2 YYDKDF (reference sequence). V was clipped by 5 bases and J by 1 base, with 12 bases between them. The CDR3 runs 15 residues. The CDR3 DNA follows: TGTGCCACCAGCTTGGGGAGGCAGAGCAATCAGCCCCAGCATTTT. This gives the protein CATSLGRQSNQPQHF. Based on the CDR3 plus reference TRBV15 and TRBJ1-5, the full variable domain is DAMVIQNPRYQVTQFGKPVTLSCSQTLNHNVMYWYQQKSSQAPKLLFHYYDKDFNNEADTPDNFQSRRPNTSFCFLDIRSPGLGDTAMYLCATSLGRQSNQPQHFGDGTRLSIL.

J is TRBJ1-2 and V is TRBV6-2 or TRBV6-3; D might be TRBD1 (6 bases). Trimming cost V 5 bases and J 0 bases, with 19 bases left between them. Germline V lookup: CDR1 MNHEY, CDR2 SVGEGT. The CDR3 is made up of 17 amino acids. The CDR3 region is CASSRNPGHQANYGYTF. DNA for the CDR3: TGTGCCAGCAGTCGCAATCCGGGACACCAGGCTAACTATGGCTACACCTTC.

V usage is TRBV4-1 and J usage is TRBJ2-7; unclear D gene. The germline V gene has CDR1 MGHRA and CDR2 YSYEKL. The V and J ends lost 0 bases and 0 bases respectively, with 12 bases between them. The CDR3 contains 16 residues. CDR3: CASSQDGQVPSYEQYF. The CDR3 nucleotides are TGCGCCAGCAGCCAAGATGGGCAGGTCCCCTCCTACGAGCAGTACTTC.

The V and J genes are TRBV7-2 and TRBJ2-7, with 10 positions matching TRBD2. Germline loops: CDR1 SGHTA, CDR2 FQGNSA. V shed 4 bases, J shed 3 bases, and the junction held 3 bases outside the gene matches. The CDR3 spans 14 residues. This CDR3 reads CASSSAGGYYEQYF. CDR3 in DNA: TGTGCCAGCAGCTCAGCGGGGGGGTACTACGAGCAGTACTTC. The complete variable domain, with remaining parts taken from reference TRBV7-2 and TRBJ2-7, reads GAGVSQSPSNKVTEKGKDVELRCDPISGHTALYWYRQSLGQGLEFLIYFQGNSAPDKSGLPSDRFSAERTGGSVSTLTIQRTQQEDSAVYLCASSSAGGYYEQYFGPGTRLTVT.

The chain is built from TRBV10-2 and TRBJ2-7, with D maybe TRBD1 (6 bases). Germline V gene data show CDR1 as WSHSY and CDR2 as SAAADI. The CDR3 is 16 residues long. Between the trimmed V and J ends, which lost 0 bases and 2 bases, there was a span of 14 bases. This CDR3 is CASSESTGLLTYEQYF. The CDR3 nucleotides are TGCGCCAGCAGTGAGTCTACAGGGCTCCTAACCTACGAGCAGTACTTC.

The chain joins TRBV13 to TRBJ2-3; 9 bases agree with TRBD1. The CDR3 loop spans 15 amino acids. Unmatched junction bases numbered 7, after V lost 6 bases and J lost 3 bases. Germline lookup yields CDR1 PRHDT and CDR2 FYEKMQ (reference sequence). The CDR3 coding sequence is TGTGCCAGCAGAAACACAGGGGGCCTGACAGATACGCAGTATTTT. It yields the protein CASRNTGGLTDTQYF.

The V gene is TRBV7-9, the J gene TRBJ2-7, with 11 bases that match TRBD1. The germline CDR1 and CDR2 sequences are SEHNR and FQNEAQ (reference sequence). The CDR3 length is 12 residues. Losses at the gene ends were 11 bases for V and 5 bases for J; bases not matched to a gene: 5. This CDR3 reads CAAAGQGDEQYF. Here the CDR3 DNA reads TGTGCCGCCGCGGGACAGGGGGACGAGCAGTACTTC.

The genes are TRBV18 and TRBJ2-7, with 9 nucleotides matching TRBD2. The CDR3 totals 14 residues. Trimming cost V 6 bases and J 2 bases; bases outside gene matches: 5. Per germline, CDR1 KGHSH and CDR2 LQKENI. The CDR3 loop reads CASSAGGKTYEQYF. CDR3 in DNA: TGTGCCAGCTCGGCGGGGGGGAAAACCTACGAGCAGTACTTC.

V and J are TRBV4-1 and TRBJ1-5; the D is unclear. The CDR3 has 16 amino acids. V was clipped by 4 bases and J by 0 bases, with 13 bases between them. CDR1 and CDR2 from the germline V gene are MGHRA and YSYEKL. The CDR3 spells CASSPHPSDSNQPQHF. CDR3 nucleotide sequence: TGCGCCAGCAGCCCCCACCCCAGTGATAGCAATCAGCCCCAGCATTTT.

The chain uses TRBV5-1 and TRBJ2-7, with TRBD2 identical over 12 bases. The CDR3 is 16 amino acids. Germline V CDR1 and CDR2: SGHRS, YFSETQ. Trimming took 1 base from V and 1 from J; bases not matched to a gene: 3. CDR3 coding DNA: TGCGCCAGCAGCTTGAGCACTAGCGGGGGGTCCTACGAGCAGTACTTC. Its protein is CASSLSTSGGSYEQYF.

The genes are TRBV5-6 and TRBJ1-2, with D maybe TRBD1 (6 bases). Germline assignment: CDR1 SGHDT and CDR2 YYEEEE. V was pared by 6 bases and J by 8 bases, with 20 bases between. The CDR3 has 14 residues. The CDR3 region has the DNA TGTGCCAGCACCACCACCGGGGGGCGACAAGGCTACACCTTC. Protein: CASTTTGGRQGYTF.

The chain has TRBV30 and TRBJ1-4; possible D gene TRBD1, 6 bases. V was shortened by 2 bases and J by 7 bases, with 17 bases between the two germline ends. This CDR3 is 15 amino acids long. Germline V gene data show CDR1 as GTSNPN and CDR2 as SVGIG (reference sequence). Here the CDR3 DNA reads TGTGCCTGGAGTCCTACACCAGGGGTGATTGAAAAACTGTTTTTT. Its protein is CAWSPTPGVIEKLFF.

The chain uses TRBV2 and TRBJ2-6; 7 bases are shared with TRBD1. The CDR3 totals 15 residues. With V trimmed by 5 bases and J by 4 bases, 5 bases remained unmatched. The V gene's germline CDR1 is SNHLY and CDR2 FYNNEI. The CDR3 spells CASSPDRAGANVLTF. CDR3 nucleotides: TGTGCCAGCAGTCCCGACAGGGCCGGGGCCAACGTCCTGACTTTC.

V usage is TRBV18 and J usage is TRBJ1-1; 10 bases agree with TRBD1. The CDR3 is 15 amino acids. The V and J ends lost 3 bases and 5 bases, in that order; junction bases with no gene match: 6. Germline CDR1 and CDR2: KGHSH and LQKENI. In nucleotides, the CDR3 is TGTGCCAGCTCACCCGGACAGGGGGAGGAAACTGAAGCTTTCTTT. Translation gives CASSPGQGEETEAFF.

The V call is TRBV27, the J call TRBJ1-2; weak D call: TRBD1 (5 bases). From germline, CDR1 is MNHEY and CDR2 SMNVEV (reference sequence). The CDR3 consists of 13 residues. V lost 6 bases, J lost 4 bases, and 12 bases lay in between. The CDR3 sequence is CASSLGVSYGYTF. CDR3 nucleotide sequence: TGTGCCAGCAGCCTAGGGGTCTCCTATGGCTACACCTTC.

J is TRBJ2-7 and V is TRBV13; 10 nucleotides line up with TRBD2. J was trimmed by 7 bases and V by 2 bases; bases with no gene match: 5. The CDR3 totals 14 residues. Per germline, CDR1 PRHDT and CDR2 FYEKMQ (reference sequence). DNA of the CDR3: TGTGCCAGCAGCTTATATAGCGGGGGGCCTGAGCAGTACTTC. Protein sequence: CASSLYSGGPEQYF.

V is TRBV29-1 and J is TRBJ1-2, with 7 nucleotides matching TRBD1. V shed 7 bases, J shed 2 bases, and the junction held 4 bases outside the gene matches. This CDR3 spans 12 amino acids. In germline, CDR1 is SQVTM, CDR2 ANQGSEA. The CDR3 region is CSGIQGNYGYTF. In DNA, the CDR3 is TGCAGCGGGATACAGGGGAACTATGGCTACACCTTC.

The V gene is TRBV29-1, the J gene TRBJ2-7; TRBD1 matches at 7 bases. Germline CDR1 and CDR2: SQVTM and ANQGSEA. CDR3 size: 13 residues. V lost 5 bases and J lost 0; bases outside the gene matches: 4. For the CDR3, the DNA is TGCAGCGTTTCGGGACAGAACTCCTACGAGCAGTACTTC. Translated: CSVSGQNSYEQYF.

The V and J genes are TRBV7-9 and TRBJ2-7; TRBD1 aligns across 9 bases. Looked up from germline, CDR1 is SEHNR and CDR2 is FQNEAQ (reference sequence). CDR3 length equals 16 residues. The V gene end was trimmed by 1 base and the J gene end by 2 bases; junction bases not matched to a gene: 6. For the CDR3, the DNA is TGTGCCAGCAGCTTAGGATTGGGGGACAGGGCCTACGAGCAGTACTTC. Encoded protein: CASSLGLGDRAYEQYF.

The chain recombines TRBV7-8 with TRBJ1-5; 10 bases align to TRBD1. The CDR3 has 16 amino acids. V gave up 3 bases and J gave up 7 bases; unmatched junction bases: 9. CDR1 and CDR2 from the germline V gene are SGHVS and FQNEAQ. Written as DNA, the CDR3 is TGTGCCAGCAGCTTTGGGGGGGGACAGGGGAAACAGCCCCAGCATTTT. Translation: CASSFGGGQGKQPQHF.

This chain connects TRBV27 to TRBJ1-1; TRBD1 might be the D (6 bases). The CDR3 is 15 amino acids. Germline values: CDR1 MNHEY, CDR2 SMNVEV (reference sequence). Deletions cut 0 bases from V and 4 bases from J, with 12 bases between. The CDR3: CASSLSRGLFTEAFF. In DNA, the CDR3 is TGTGCCAGCAGTTTATCGCGGGGGCTATTCACTGAAGCTTTCTTT.

V gene TRBV11-2 combines with J gene TRBJ1-3; D may be TRBD1 (5 bases). CDR1 is SGHAT and CDR2 is FQNNGV in the germline V gene. The CDR3 sequence is 14 residues long. The ends were cut back, 3 bases at V and 3 bases at J, with 9 bases in the middle. The CDR3 nucleotides are TGTGCCAGCAGCTTGGGGGGACTTGGAAACACCATATATTTT. Residues: CASSLGGLGNTIYF.

The rearrangement links TRBV14 to TRBJ2-7, with D perhaps matching TRBD2 (6 bases). The CDR3 has 14 amino acids. V lost 4 bases to trimming and J lost 2 bases, with 12 bases between them. Looked up from germline, CDR1 is SGHDN and CDR2 is FVKESK. The CDR3 protein is CASSPRDSTYEQYF. DNA for the CDR3: TGTGCCAGCAGCCCCCGGGACTCCACCTACGAGCAGTACTTC.

The chain uses TRBV24-1 and TRBJ1-5; 8 nucleotides align to TRBD1. The ends lost 9 bases at V and 3 bases at J; junction bases unmatched: 6. Germline V lookup: CDR1 KGHDR, CDR2 SFDVKD. The CDR3 runs to 14 residues. In DNA form, the CDR3 reads TGTGCCACCGGGCCGGGACAGGACAATCAGCCCCAGCATTTT. It is translated as CATGPGQDNQPQHF.

This chain joins TRBV11-2 and TRBJ1-4; 7 bases agree with TRBD1. The CDR3 consists of 15 residues. CDR1 and CDR2 (germline): SGHAT, FQNNGV. J gave up 8 bases and V 3 bases, and 9 bases lay outside the gene matches. CDR3 amino acids: CASSFLSPGGEKLFF. CDR3 in DNA: TGTGCCAGCAGCTTTCTCAGCCCAGGGGGGGAAAAACTGTTTTTT.

The chain employs TRBV6-5 and TRBJ1-1, with D perhaps matching TRBD1 (6 bases). There are 13 residues in the CDR3. CDR1 MNHEY and CDR2 SVGAGI come from the germline V gene. Trimming took off 5 bases at V and 7 bases at J, with 14 bases between the two ends. CDR3 in amino acids: CASSRVSGVEAFF. The CDR3 DNA is TGTGCCAGCAGTCGCGTCTCAGGGGTTGAAGCTTTCTTT.